This TCR beta chain was identified in a study of a mutant IDH1 vaccine in newly diagnosed glioma (dated by TCRdb to the early 2020s). Broadly, across the study: Patients received eight vaccinations in weeks 1, 3, 5, 7, 11, 15, 19 and 23, corresponding to visits V03 through V10. Vaccination started 4-6 weeks after radiotherapy alone, or was given together with temozolomide cycles in the groups whose treatment included chemotherapy. The 32 treated patients were 62.5% male and around 40% female, with a mean age of around 40 years. Prior to enrollment, standard therapy consisting of radiotherapy alone, temozolomide alone, or radiochemotherapy with temozolomide had been administered to patients, with the combination being received by most patients. Peripheral blood was drawn at six visits: V03 (baseline), V05, V07, V10, V12 and V13. For exploratory analyses, about two dozen treated patients had longitudinal TCRB deep sequencing done wherever samples were available. Here is what the overall study found, with its caveats: Availability determined which PBMC samples were chosen for TCRB deep sequencing. The authors noted that analyses of patient blood samples could not be reproduced because of sample limitations. Across multiple MHC alleles, vaccine-induced immune responses were seen in 93.3% of patients. No apparent relationship was observed between pseudoprogression and alterations in the top peripheral T cell clonotypes detected by TCRB sequencing.

This clone has only a few counts. Its cognate antigen has yet to be identified. No much larger clone exists at a distance of one base, and base qualities are not known. In the paper's terms, the time point label means: week 11, during vaccination. Each vaccine dose was 300 ug of a 20-mer mutant IDH1 peptide in Montanide, given subcutaneously with topical imiquimod. All donors had newly diagnosed IDH1-mutant astrocytomas of WHO grade 3 or 4 that showed loss of nuclear ATRX. The samples were drawn from NOA16, a multicentre, single-arm, open-label phase I trial in Germany that tested a mutant IDH1 peptide vaccine in humans for the first time. Genomic DNA for TCRB sequencing was extracted from EDTA blood using the DNeasy Blood and Tissue Kit. CDR1 KGHSH and CDR2 LQKENI are derived from the germline V gene. The CDR3, from cysteine to phenylalanine, totals 15 residues. Kept here is only the CDR3 DNA, which spans 45 bases and is read in frame from base 1. V sheds 0 bases and J sheds 3 bases, leaving 11 bases between their ends.

To prepare the library, the immunoSEQ multiplex PCR assay was applied. The hsTCRB Kit was used according to the manufacturer's protocol to amplify rearranged TCR beta chain sequences. TCRB libraries were sequenced on an Illumina MiSeq. The study's processing was this. Demultiplexing, trimming and gene mapping were performed with the kit vendor's proprietary platform. What TCRdb holds here is the immuneACCESS table cut down to in-frame rearrangements. Part of the clones is not present; checked against another copy, under half of the missing clones reflect an unresolved V gene, and the others are unexplained. V and J calls and clone size are as listed in that table; D and trimming were resolved from the DNA. The sample has around 62,000 clones on record, about 91% of them singletons. 1.5% to 2.5% of the sample is in the top ten clones.

The specimen comprised PBMCs, sampled from a glioma patient whose treatment included an IDH1 peptide vaccine. The V gene is TRBV18 and the J gene is TRBJ1-1, and possibly TRBD1, on 6 matching bases. The origin of this receptor is a man between 35 and 55 years old with glioma. The DNA sequence is as follows: TGTGCCAGCTCACCACCGAACAGGGCGTACACTGAAGCTTTCTTT. This translates into CASSPPNRAYTEAFF.